These T cell receptor beta chains were read from a single sample in a study of blood T cells in healthy people across ages. TCRdb processed the 5' RACE reads anew with MiXCR; each CDR3 protein has one entry. This sample has about 1,400,000 distinct CDR3 sequences, with around two fifths found just once. Specimen: blood. These receptors all come from a young woman in good health. Both conserved end residues are part of each CDR3. The D gene is left open where the match is weak. The size entry is marked missing in some rows and otherwise reads once, few, many or a size class.

v_call: TRBV9
clone_size: -
d_call: TRBD1
cdr3_length: 13
j_call: TRBJ2-1
cdr3_aa: CARLTGYDNEQFF
cdr3_nt: TGTGCCAGGTTGACAGGGTATGACAATGAGCAGTTCTTC

v_call: TRBV29-1
clone_size: -
d_call: TRBD2
cdr3_length: 16
j_call: TRBJ2-3
cdr3_aa: CSAERGLAGLRDTQYF
cdr3_nt: TGCAGCGCTGAACGCGGACTAGCGGGGCTCAGAGATACGCAGTATTTT

v_call: TRBV20-1
clone_size: -
d_call: TRBD2
cdr3_length: 16
j_call: TRBJ2-2
cdr3_aa: CSAPTSGRGNTGELFF
cdr3_nt: TGCAGTGCTCCGACTAGCGGCCGTGGGAACACCGGGGAGCTGTTTTTT

v_call: TRBV10-3
clone_size: many
d_call: -
cdr3_length: 13
j_call: TRBJ1-2
cdr3_aa: CAISRQENYGYTF
cdr3_nt: TGTGCCATCAGTCGACAGGAGAACTATGGCTACACCTTC

v_call: TRBV6-5
clone_size: -
d_call: TRBD1
cdr3_length: 15
j_call: TRBJ2-1
cdr3_aa: CASSYLGQGPDEQFF
cdr3_nt: TGTGCCAGCAGTTACTTAGGACAGGGTCCGGATGAGCAGTTCTTC

v_call: TRBV6-1
clone_size: -
d_call: -
cdr3_length: 17
j_call: TRBJ2-7
cdr3_aa: CASKGLGGSRSYNEQYF
cdr3_nt: TGTGCCAGCAAGGGGTTAGGAGGCTCCCGCTCCTACAATGAGCAGTACTTC

v_call: TRBV10-1
clone_size: -
d_call: -
cdr3_length: 14
j_call: TRBJ2-1
cdr3_aa: CASSESRGEGEQFF
cdr3_nt: TGCGCCAGCAGTGAGTCGAGGGGGGAGGGTGAGCAGTTCTTC

v_call: TRBV9
clone_size: few
d_call: -
cdr3_length: 14
j_call: TRBJ2-1
cdr3_aa: CASSGSLPYNEQFF
cdr3_nt: TGTGCCAGCAGCGGTAGTCTCCCCTACAATGAGCAGTTCTTC

v_call: TRBV7-9
clone_size: -
d_call: -
cdr3_length: 10
j_call: TRBJ1-3
cdr3_aa: CASTENTIYF
cdr3_nt: TGTGCCAGCACAGAAAACACCATATATTTT

v_call: TRBV7-2
clone_size: -
d_call: -
cdr3_length: 14
j_call: TRBJ1-2
cdr3_aa: CASTGQSINYGYTF
cdr3_nt: TGTGCCAGCACCGGACAGTCTATTAACTATGGCTACACCTTC

v_call: TRBV20-1
clone_size: -
d_call: -
cdr3_length: 14
j_call: TRBJ2-1
cdr3_aa: CSARKDLAYNEQFF
cdr3_nt: TGCAGTGCTAGAAAGGACTTGGCCTACAATGAGCAGTTCTTC

v_call: TRBV28
clone_size: few
d_call: TRBD1
cdr3_length: 15
j_call: TRBJ2-7
cdr3_aa: CASSDRDRVSYEQYF
cdr3_nt: TGTGCCAGCAGTGACCGGGACAGGGTTTCCTACGAGCAGTACTTC

v_call: TRBV11-2
clone_size: -
d_call: -
cdr3_length: 16
j_call: TRBJ2-7
cdr3_aa: CASSIGGGQPYNEQYF
cdr3_nt: TGTGCCAGCAGCATAGGGGGAGGACAGCCCTACAATGAGCAGTACTTC

v_call: TRBV29-1
clone_size: -
d_call: -
cdr3_length: 13
j_call: TRBJ1-4
cdr3_aa: CSVGTEPNEKLFF
cdr3_nt: TGCAGCGTTGGGACAGAACCCAATGAAAAACTGTTTTTT

v_call: TRBV29-1
clone_size: few
d_call: -
cdr3_length: 13
j_call: TRBJ1-1
cdr3_aa: CSVPSASNTEAFF
cdr3_nt: TGCAGCGTTCCTTCGGCCTCGAACACTGAAGCTTTCTTT

v_call: TRBV7-7
clone_size: -
d_call: TRBD2
cdr3_length: 17
j_call: TRBJ2-2
cdr3_aa: CASSLDFLAGVTGELFF
cdr3_nt: TGTGCCAGCAGCTTAGACTTTCTAGCGGGAGTCACCGGGGAGCTGTTTTTT

v_call: TRBV12-3/TRBV12-4
clone_size: -
d_call: TRBD1
cdr3_length: 14
j_call: TRBJ2-3
cdr3_aa: CASRNRQGIDTQYF
cdr3_nt: TGTGCCAGCAGGAACCGACAGGGTATTGATACGCAGTATTTT

v_call: TRBV20-1
clone_size: few
d_call: -
cdr3_length: 13
j_call: TRBJ2-5
cdr3_aa: CSAEGRGEETQYF
cdr3_nt: TGCAGTGCTGAGGGGAGGGGGGAAGAGACCCAGTACTTC

v_call: TRBV12-3/TRBV12-4
clone_size: -
d_call: TRBD1
cdr3_length: 17
j_call: TRBJ1-4
cdr3_aa: CASSRSRTGGTNEKLFF
cdr3_nt: TGTGCCAGCAGTCGGTCCCGTACAGGGGGCACTAATGAAAAACTGTTTTTT

v_call: TRBV29-1
clone_size: -
d_call: -
cdr3_length: 14
j_call: TRBJ2-2
cdr3_aa: CSAQRQARAGELFF
cdr3_nt: TGCAGCGCCCAAAGACAGGCCCGGGCCGGGGAGCTGTTTTTT

v_call: TRBV20-1
clone_size: few
d_call: -
cdr3_length: 14
j_call: TRBJ2-7
cdr3_aa: CSARDPGAQDEQYF
cdr3_nt: TGCAGTGCTAGAGATCCAGGGGCGCAAGACGAGCAGTACTTC

v_call: TRBV12-3/TRBV12-4
clone_size: -
d_call: TRBD2
cdr3_length: 21
j_call: TRBJ2-7
cdr3_aa: CASSLRGGGLRAGDYSYEQYF
cdr3_nt: TGTGCCAGCAGTTTGCGCGGGGGGGGTCTTAGGGCGGGAGATTACTCCTACGAGCAGTACTTC

v_call: TRBV28
clone_size: -
d_call: TRBD1
cdr3_length: 17
j_call: TRBJ1-1
cdr3_aa: CASSLTRQGGWNTEAFF
cdr3_nt: TGTGCCAGCAGTTTAACTAGACAGGGCGGATGGAACACTGAAGCTTTCTTT

v_call: TRBV2
clone_size: -
d_call: -
cdr3_length: 15
j_call: TRBJ2-3
cdr3_aa: CASRGTDASTDTQYF
cdr3_nt: TGTGCCAGCAGAGGGACGGACGCTAGCACAGATACGCAGTATTTT

v_call: TRBV10-3
clone_size: few
d_call: -
cdr3_length: 13
j_call: TRBJ1-5
cdr3_aa: CAIAPGGNQPQHF
cdr3_nt: TGTGCCATCGCCCCAGGGGGCAATCAGCCCCAGCATTTT

v_call: TRBV21-1
clone_size: -
d_call: -
cdr3_length: 15
j_call: TRBJ1-1
cdr3_aa: CASSSWRAVKHEAFF
cdr3_nt: TGTGCCAGCAGCTCCTGGAGGGCGGTGAAACATGAAGCTTTCTTT

v_call: TRBV20-1
clone_size: -
d_call: -
cdr3_length: 14
j_call: TRBJ2-7
cdr3_aa: CSARTPDRPYEQYF
cdr3_nt: TGCAGTGCTAGGACACCCGACAGACCCTACGAGCAGTACTTC

v_call: TRBV6-6
clone_size: -
d_call: -
cdr3_length: 16
j_call: TRBJ2-1
cdr3_aa: CASSYPVPGVENEQFF
cdr3_nt: TGTGCCAGCAGTTACCCAGTTCCGGGAGTGGAAAATGAGCAGTTCTTC

v_call: TRBV27
clone_size: -
d_call: -
cdr3_length: 14
j_call: TRBJ2-1
cdr3_aa: CASSLRLEAAEQFF
cdr3_nt: TGTGCCAGCAGTCTTCGCCTAGAAGCTGCCGAGCAGTTCTTC

v_call: TRBV12-3/TRBV12-4
clone_size: -
d_call: -
cdr3_length: 14
j_call: TRBJ2-7
cdr3_aa: CASRYTITPYEQYF
cdr3_nt: TGTGCCAGCAGGTACACTATAACCCCCTACGAGCAGTACTTC

v_call: TRBV3-1
clone_size: -
d_call: -
cdr3_length: 16
j_call: TRBJ1-1
cdr3_aa: CASSQDGGRRGTEAFF
cdr3_nt: TGTGCCAGCAGCCAAGATGGGGGGCGCCGGGGCACTGAAGCTTTCTTT

v_call: TRBV12-3/TRBV12-4
clone_size: -
d_call: -
cdr3_length: 14
j_call: TRBJ2-7
cdr3_aa: CASSRTRGSYEQYF
cdr3_nt: TGTGCCAGCAGCCGAACCAGGGGATCCTACGAGCAGTACTTC

v_call: TRBV2
clone_size: -
d_call: TRBD1
cdr3_length: 15
j_call: TRBJ2-1
cdr3_aa: CASNPDRSSYNEQFF
cdr3_nt: TGTGCCAGCAACCCGGACAGGAGCTCCTACAATGAGCAGTTCTTC

v_call: TRBV2
clone_size: -
d_call: TRBD2
cdr3_length: 14
j_call: TRBJ2-7
cdr3_aa: CASRNPGGAYEQYF
cdr3_nt: TGTGCCAGCAGAAACCCGGGGGGTGCCTACGAGCAGTACTTC

v_call: TRBV10-3
clone_size: -
d_call: -
cdr3_length: 14
j_call: TRBJ1-2
cdr3_aa: CAISEGWQTYGYTF
cdr3_nt: TGTGCCATCAGTGAGGGATGGCAGACCTATGGCTACACCTTC

v_call: TRBV25-1
clone_size: -
d_call: -
cdr3_length: 13
j_call: TRBJ1-2
cdr3_aa: CASSGQGGKGYTF
cdr3_nt: TGTGCCAGCAGTGGACAAGGGGGAAAGGGCTACACCTTC

v_call: TRBV12-3/TRBV12-4
clone_size: -
d_call: -
cdr3_length: 13
j_call: TRBJ2-5
cdr3_aa: CASPDLLGETQYF
cdr3_nt: TGTGCCAGCCCGGACCTACTTGGCGAGACCCAGTACTTC

v_call: TRBV5-1
clone_size: few
d_call: -
cdr3_length: 13
j_call: TRBJ1-2
cdr3_aa: CASSLEDGLHYTF
cdr3_nt: TGCGCCAGCAGCTTGGAAGACGGACTACACTACACCTTC

v_call: TRBV11-2
clone_size: -
d_call: -
cdr3_length: 18
j_call: TRBJ1-2
cdr3_aa: CASSLTPGQTSFNYGYTF
cdr3_nt: TGTGCCAGCAGCTTAACTCCAGGACAAACATCGTTTAACTATGGCTACACCTTC

v_call: TRBV11-1
clone_size: -
d_call: TRBD1
cdr3_length: 18
j_call: TRBJ1-5
cdr3_aa: CASSLAGTGNYSNQPQHF
cdr3_nt: TGTGCCAGCAGCTTAGCCGGGACAGGGAATTATAGCAATCAGCCCCAGCATTTT

v_call: TRBV29-1
clone_size: -
d_call: TRBD2
cdr3_length: 16
j_call: TRBJ2-3
cdr3_aa: CSVEWASGRAGDTQYF
cdr3_nt: TGCAGCGTTGAATGGGCGAGCGGGAGGGCCGGAGATACGCAGTATTTT

v_call: TRBV20-1
clone_size: -
d_call: -
cdr3_length: 15
j_call: TRBJ1-1
cdr3_aa: CSAVQSGVWSTGAFF
cdr3_nt: TGCAGTGCTGTCCAGTCAGGGGTCTGGAGCACTGGAGCTTTCTTT

v_call: TRBV6-5
clone_size: -
d_call: TRBD1
cdr3_length: 21
j_call: TRBJ2-4
cdr3_aa: CASSSLWATGGGPLAKNIQYF
cdr3_nt: TGTGCCAGCAGTTCCCTATGGGCCACAGGGGGAGGACCACTTGCCAAAAACATTCAGTACTTC

v_call: TRBV28
clone_size: -
d_call: -
cdr3_length: 14
j_call: TRBJ2-7
cdr3_aa: CASVGGTATYEQYF
cdr3_nt: TGTGCCAGCGTTGGCGGGACAGCCACCTACGAGCAGTACTTC